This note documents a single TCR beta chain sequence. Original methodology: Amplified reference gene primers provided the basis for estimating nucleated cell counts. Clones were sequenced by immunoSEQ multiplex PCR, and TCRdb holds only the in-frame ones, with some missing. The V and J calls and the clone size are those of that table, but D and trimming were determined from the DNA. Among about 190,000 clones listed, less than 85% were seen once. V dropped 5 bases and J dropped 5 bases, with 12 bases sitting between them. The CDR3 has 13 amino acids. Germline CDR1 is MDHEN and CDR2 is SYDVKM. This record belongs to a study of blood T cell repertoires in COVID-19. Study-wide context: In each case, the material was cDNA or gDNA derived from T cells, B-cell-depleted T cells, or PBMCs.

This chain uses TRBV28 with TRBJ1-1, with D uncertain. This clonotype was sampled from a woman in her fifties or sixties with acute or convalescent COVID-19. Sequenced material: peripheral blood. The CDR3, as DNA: TGTGCCAGCAGTCCTATACACGGGACTGAAGCTTTCTTT. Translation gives CASSPIHGTEAFF.